This T cell receptor beta chain was profiled in a study of CD8 T cells in Susac syndrome. An input of roughly 0.45 to 1 ug of RNA was subjected to reverse transcription using random hexamers. Using its own MiXCR run on the immunoSEQ multiplex PCR reads, TCRdb lists one record per CDR3 protein. The sample consists of some 200,000 distinct CDR3 sequences, more than 85% of them appearing once. V lost 2 bases, J lost 6 bases, and 6 bases stayed unmatched. CDR3 size: 14 residues. Germline loops: CDR1 GTSNPN, CDR2 SVGIG (reference sequence). The chain couples TRBV30 to TRBJ2-2; the match to TRBD1 covers 7 bases. The TCR was taken from a human donor with Susac syndrome. Sequencing was performed on CD8+ T cells from PBMCs. This CDR3 reads CAWSSGQKAGELFF. CDR3 bases: TGTGCCTGGAGTTCGGGACAGAAGGCCGGGGAGCTGTTTTTT. The whole variable domain, filled in from reference TRBV30 and TRBJ2-2, reads SQTIHQWPATLVQPVGSPLSLECTVEGTSNPNLYWYRQAAGRGLQLLFYSVGIGQISSEVPQNLSASRPQDRQFILSSKKLLLSDSGFYLCAWSSGQKAGELFFGEGSRLTVL.